One and the same sample provided the 30 T cell receptor beta chains below, sequenced in a study of technical replicates of blood from several donors. Libraries were prepared by immunoSEQ multiplex PCR; TCRdb keeps only in-frame clonotypes and omits some of them. The sample comprises approximately 75,000 clones, approximately 97% of which are singletons, and 0.25% to 0.3% rests with the top ten. Sequenced sample: T cells isolated from PBMCs. These receptors all come from a human donor in good health.

The chain carries TRBV29-1 and TRBJ2-2; TRBD2 matches at 7 bases. The V gene end was trimmed by 5 bases and the J gene end by 0 bases; junction bases not matched to a gene: 9. In germline, CDR1 is SQVTM, CDR2 ANQGSEA. The CDR3 sequence is 16 residues long. The CDR3 coding sequence is TGCAGCGTTTGGGTGGTAGCGGGCCCGAACACCGGGGAGCTGTTTTTT. It translates to CSVWVVAGPNTGELFF.

The chain combines TRBV9 with TRBJ1-4; D remains unclear. V lost 0 bases and J 8 bases, leaving 14 bases between the germline ends. CDR3 size: 15 residues. The germline gives CDR1 SGDLS, CDR2 YYNGEE. Here the CDR3 DNA reads TGTGCCAGCAGCGTAGTCCCCGGGATGGGGGAAAAACTGTTTTTT. It yields the protein CASSVVPGMGEKLFF.

The chain carries TRBV7-9 and TRBJ1-2, with 7 bases identical to TRBD1. The CDR3 has 17 amino acids. Germline values: CDR1 SEHNR, CDR2 FQNEAQ (reference sequence). Unmatched junction bases numbered 17, after V lost 4 bases and J lost 6 bases. The CDR3 region is CASSWTGQRGPKDGYTF. In DNA, the CDR3 is TGTGCCAGCAGCTGGACAGGACAGCGAGGGCCCAAGGATGGCTACACCTTC.

As concerns this clone: Other DNA variants within this sample encode the same CDR3. The chain uses TRBV5-1 and TRBJ2-1; no clear D gene. CDR1 and CDR2 (germline): SGHRS, YFSETQ. The V end lost 4 bases, the J end lost 2 bases, and 7 bases lay between the germline ends. The CDR3 runs 13 residues. The CDR3 region has the DNA TGCGCCAGCAGCCTTGACACCTACAATGAGCAGTTCTTC. Its protein product is CASSLDTYNEQFF.

The rearrangement links TRBV2 to TRBJ2-7; 7 bases map to TRBD1. The CDR3 sequence is 14 residues long. The trim removed 5 bases at V and 0 bases at J, leaving 4 bases unmatched. Germline V gene sequence: CDR1 SNHLY, CDR2 FYNNEI. CDR3 coding DNA: TGTGCCAGCAGTTCAGGACAGGTCTCCTACGAGCAGTACTTC. This translates into CASSSGQVSYEQYF. The whole variable domain, filled in from reference TRBV2 and TRBJ2-7, reads EPEVTQTPSHQVTQMGQEVILRCVPISNHLYFYWYRQILGQKVEFLVSFYNNEISEKSEIFDDQFSVERPDGSNFTLKIRSTKLEDSAMYFCASSSGQVSYEQYFGPGTRLTVT.

This clone was counted a single time. The genes are TRBV28 and TRBJ2-7; TRBD1 matches 9 bases. Germline V gene sequence: CDR1 MDHEN, CDR2 SYDVKM. This CDR3 contains 14 residues. Unmatched junction bases numbered 3, after V lost 5 bases and J lost 1 base. CDR3 sequence reads: CASSGTGSSYEQYF. DNA for the CDR3: TGTGCCAGCAGTGGGACAGGGTCTTCCTACGAGCAGTACTTC.

The chain links TRBV5-6 to TRBJ2-3; 7 nucleotides match TRBD2. With V trimmed by 3 bases and J by 6 bases, 10 bases remained unmatched. The CDR3 covers 15 residues. CDR1 SGHDT and CDR2 YYEEEE come from the germline V gene. Here the CDR3 DNA reads TGTGCCAGCAGCTCTCTAGCGGCTGCCGGGGATACGCAGTATTTT. Protein: CASSSLAAAGDTQYF.

The V call is TRBV11-3, the J call TRBJ1-1; unclear D gene. V lost 6 bases and J lost 1, with 12 bases in between. Per the germline V gene, CDR1 is SGHNT and CDR2 is YENEEA. The CDR3 extends over 14 amino acids. CDR3 loop: CASRSRHENTEAFF. In DNA, the CDR3 is TGTGCCAGCAGGTCCCGACACGAGAACACTGAAGCTTTCTTT.

This chain joins TRBV9 and TRBJ1-5; tentative D call: TRBD1 (6 bases). Germline loops: CDR1 SGDLS, CDR2 YYNGEE. V lost 3 bases and J 3 bases, leaving 10 bases between the germline ends. The CDR3 consists of 14 residues. In nucleotides, the CDR3 is TGTGCCAGCAGCGCGTTGGGGGCCAATCAGCCCCAGCATTTT. Its protein product is CASSALGANQPQHF.

This sequence joins TRBV19 and TRBJ2-1; 8 nucleotides align to TRBD1. Germline trimming cut 6 bases from V and 4 bases from J; bases unmatched to any gene: 8. Looked up from germline, CDR1 is LNHDA and CDR2 is SQIVND (reference sequence). The CDR3 extends over 15 amino acids. The CDR3 nucleotides are TGTGCCAGTAGCGGCGGCCAGGGGGCTTACAATGAGCAGTTCTTC. Encoded protein: CASSGGQGAYNEQFF.

The chain has TRBV7-9 and TRBJ2-5; TRBD1 matches 10 bases. This CDR3 has 15 amino acids. The germline CDR1 and CDR2 sequences are SEHNR and FQNEAQ (reference sequence). V shed 5 bases, J shed 4 bases, and the junction held 7 bases outside the gene matches. The CDR3 region has the DNA TGTGCCAGCAGCCCCCGGACAGGGGGAACAGAGACCCAGTACTTC. This encodes CASSPRTGGTETQYF.

The chain is built from TRBV4-3 and TRBJ2-4, with 8 bases lining up with TRBD2. The CDR3 has 16 amino acids. Germline-derived CDR1 and CDR2 are LGHNA and YSLEER. With 0 bases clipped from V and 9 bases from J, the junction kept 10 bases outside the gene matches. In nucleotides, the CDR3 is TGCGCCAGCAGCCAAGAAACTCAGCGGGAGATCAGCATTCAGTACTTC. Translation: CASSQETQREISIQYF.

This chain links TRBV4-1 with TRBJ2-5; D gene uncertain. Germline CDR1 reads MGHRA; CDR2 reads YSYEKL. V shed 1 base and J shed 3 bases, with 6 bases lying between them. This CDR3 has 13 amino acids. The CDR3 sequence is CASSQASEETQYF. The DNA of the CDR3 is TGCGCCAGCAGCCAAGCCAGCGAAGAGACCCAGTACTTC.

The V gene is TRBV30, the J gene TRBJ2-7; TRBD1 is a possible D gene (5 bases). The germline V gene has CDR1 GTSNPN and CDR2 SVGIG (reference sequence). The CDR3 has 16 residues. Trimming cost V 5 bases and J 2 bases, with 22 bases left between them. CDR3 sequence reads: CAWGPLQGTRAYEQYF. In nucleotides, the CDR3 is TGTGCCTGGGGTCCCCTCCAGGGCACAAGGGCCTACGAGCAGTACTTC.

On this clone itself: One end of the junction fails to match germline, which may point to a read error. This chain links TRBV7-2 with TRBJ2-5; possible D gene TRBD1, 5 bases. Germline V lookup: CDR1 SGHTA, CDR2 FQGNSA. The CDR3 length is 15 residues. CDR3 nucleotides: TGTGCCAGCAGCTTAGTGCAAGGGGTACAAGGGACCCAGTACTTC. It codes for CASSLVQGVQGTQYF.

In its sample, this clone was seen once. The chain has TRBV6-4 and TRBJ1-2; possibly TRBD1 for D (6 bases). The CDR3 totals 15 residues. CDR1 and CDR2 from the germline V gene are MRHNA and SNTAGT. V was pared by 2 bases and J by 7 bases, with 17 bases between. The CDR3 nucleotides read TGTGCCAGCAGTGACCGCAGGGGCTCCAATAGTGGCTACACCTTC. The encoded protein is CASSDRRGSNSGYTF.

The rearrangement uses TRBV9 and TRBJ1-1; 8 bases match TRBD1. Germline CDR1 and CDR2: SGDLS and YYNGEE. The CDR3 extends over 17 amino acids. The ends lost 0 bases at V and 3 bases at J; junction bases unmatched: 10. Written as DNA, the CDR3 is TGTGCCAGCAGCGTAGGACTAGTGCAGGGGGCGGACACTGAAGCTTTCTTT. It codes for CASSVGLVQGADTEAFF.

V gene TRBV7-3 combines with J gene TRBJ1-1, with D tentatively TRBD1 (5 bases). CDR3 size: 12 residues. Trimming stripped 6 bases from V and 6 bases from J, with 11 bases between. Germline CDR1 reads SGHTA; CDR2 reads FQGTGA. The CDR3 region is CASSFSRAEAFF. The DNA for the CDR3 is TGTGCCAGCAGTTTTAGCAGGGCTGAAGCTTTCTTT.

V is TRBV9 and J is TRBJ2-3, with a possible D match to TRBD2 (5 bases). The CDR3 runs 14 residues. The V end lost 0 bases, the J end lost 6 bases, and 11 bases lay between the germline ends. CDR1 is SGDLS and CDR2 is YYNGEE in the germline V gene. The CDR3 is CASSVATEGDTQYF. The CDR3 region has the DNA TGTGCCAGCAGCGTAGCTACAGAGGGTGATACGCAGTATTTT.

The count of this clone is one. The chain has TRBV5-4 and TRBJ1-2; maybe TRBD1 (6 bases). V lost 0 bases and J 8 bases, leaving 17 bases between the germline ends. Looked up from germline, CDR1 is SGHNT and CDR2 is YYREEE (reference sequence). The CDR3 extends over 15 amino acids. CDR3 nucleotides: TGTGCCAGCAGCTTGGGGGAGGGGGTACAAGGCGGCTACACCTTC. Translation: CASSLGEGVQGGYTF.

This chain links TRBV6-5 with TRBJ2-1; D gene uncertain. The CDR3 is 13 residues long. Trimming shortened V by 4 bases and J by 8 bases, and 12 bases separated the two germline ends. Germline-derived CDR1 and CDR2 are MNHEY and SVGAGI. CDR3 in DNA: TGTGCCAGCAGTTCCCCCGCGACTTATGAGCAGTTCTTC. It is translated as CASSSPATYEQFF.

The chain is built from TRBV5-1 and TRBJ1-2; 8 bases fit TRBD1. This CDR3 contains 13 residues. V shed 6 bases, J shed 4 bases, and the junction held 5 bases outside the gene matches. Per the germline V gene, CDR1 is SGHRS and CDR2 is YFSETQ. The CDR3 DNA reads TGCGCCAGCACCCTGGACAGGGCCTATGGCTACACCTTC. Its protein product is CASTLDRAYGYTF.

The V gene is TRBV25-1, the J gene TRBJ2-1; D perhaps matches TRBD1 (5 bases). The CDR3 loop spans 15 amino acids. V was cut by 5 bases and J by 4 bases, with 15 bases left in between. CDR1 and CDR2 from the germline V gene are MGHDK and SYGVNS. CDR3 nucleotide sequence: TGTGCCAGCAGTTTAGTGACAGTTACTTACAATGAGCAGTTCTTC. This codes for CASSLVTVTYNEQFF.

V gene TRBV27 combines with J gene TRBJ2-7; D might be TRBD1 (5 bases). CDR3 length: 16 residues. V was trimmed by 5 bases and J by 7 bases, leaving 24 bases between them. Looked up from germline, CDR1 is MNHEY and CDR2 is SMNVEV (reference sequence). The DNA for the CDR3 is TGTGCCAGCAGTCCCCTAGGAAGGGCAGGGTTGGGTGAGCAGTACTTC. This codes for CASSPLGRAGLGEQYF.

This rearrangement joins TRBV4-1 to TRBJ2-1; TRBD1 aligns across 10 bases. J was trimmed by 8 bases and V by 4 bases; bases with no gene match: 8. Looked up from germline, CDR1 is MGHRA and CDR2 is YSYEKL. The CDR3 runs 15 residues. The chain's CDR3 is CASSPGTGELDEQFF. The CDR3 nucleotides read TGCGCCAGCAGCCCAGGGACAGGGGAGCTGGATGAGCAGTTCTTC.

The rearrangement links TRBV13 to TRBJ1-2, with TRBD1 as a possible D gene (6 bases). The CDR3 is 17 residues long. From germline, CDR1 is PRHDT and CDR2 FYEKMQ (reference sequence). The germline V and J ends were trimmed by 0 bases and 8 bases, with 22 bases remaining between them. The CDR3 nucleotides read TGTGCCAGCAGCTTAGGATCGGGACATAGCCCCAGTCGGGGCTACACCTTC. Translating it yields CASSLGSGHSPSRGYTF.

DNA for the CDR3: TGTGCCAGCAGTCCCAAAACGGACAGGTTTAATGAAAAACTGTTTTTT. Translating gives CASSPKTDRFNEKLFF. V gene TRBV25-1 combines with J gene TRBJ1-4; 7 nucleotides line up with TRBD1. The CDR3 is 16 amino acids. The ends lost 5 bases at V and 4 bases at J; junction bases unmatched: 10. Per germline, CDR1 MGHDK and CDR2 SYGVNS. The variable domain in full, with the rest retrieved from reference TRBV25-1 and TRBJ1-4, is EADIYQTPRYLVIGTGKKITLECSQTMGHDKMYWYQQDPGMELHLIHYSYGVNSTEKGDLSSESTVSRIRTEHFPLTLESARPSHTSQYLCASSPKTDRFNEKLFFGSGTQLSVL.

The chain links TRBV15 to TRBJ1-4; a weak D match, TRBD1 (5 bases). CDR1 and CDR2 (germline): LNHNV, YYDKDF (reference sequence). V lost 6 bases to trimming and J lost 11 bases, with 10 bases between them. CDR3 length equals 11 residues. The CDR3 is CATRGKGKLFF. The CDR3 coding sequence is TGTGCCACCAGGGGGAAGGGGAAACTGTTTTTT.

The chain recombines TRBV6-5 with TRBJ2-2; TRBD2 is a possible D gene (5 bases). Looked up from germline, CDR1 is MNHEY and CDR2 is SVGAGI. The CDR3 runs 13 residues. The ends were cut back, 3 bases at V and 6 bases at J, with 8 bases in the middle. The CDR3 spells CASSYKGAGELFF. For the CDR3, the DNA is TGTGCCAGCAGTTATAAGGGAGCCGGGGAGCTGTTTTTT.

CDR3 amino acids: CASSQDSRDRAIYEQYF. The CDR3 nucleotides are TGCGCCAGCAGCCAAGATTCCCGGGACAGAGCGATCTACGAGCAGTACTTC. This rearrangement joins TRBV4-3 to TRBJ2-7; 7 bases line up with TRBD1. CDR1 is LGHNA, CDR2 YSLEER, per germline. The CDR3 spans 17 residues. V lost 0 bases, J lost 3 bases, and 11 bases stayed unmatched.